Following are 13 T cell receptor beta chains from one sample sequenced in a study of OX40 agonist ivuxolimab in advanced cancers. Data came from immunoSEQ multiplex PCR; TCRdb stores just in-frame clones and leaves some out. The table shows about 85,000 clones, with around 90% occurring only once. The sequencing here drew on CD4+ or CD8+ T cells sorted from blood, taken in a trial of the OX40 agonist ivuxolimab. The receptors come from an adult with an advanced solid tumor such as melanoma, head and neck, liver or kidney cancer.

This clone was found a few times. CDR3 amino acids: CASSLRQSNEKLFF. DNA for the CDR3: TGTGCCAGCAGCTTGAGGCAAAGCAATGAAAAACTGTTTTTT. The chain carries TRBV5-6 and TRBJ1-4; D call uncertain. V lost 1 base to trimming and J lost 5 bases, with 9 bases between them. From germline, CDR1 is SGHDT and CDR2 YYEEEE. The CDR3 spans 14 residues.

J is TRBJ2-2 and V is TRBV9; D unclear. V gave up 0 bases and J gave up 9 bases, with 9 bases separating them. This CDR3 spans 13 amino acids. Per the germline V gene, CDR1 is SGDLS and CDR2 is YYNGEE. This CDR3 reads CASSVDQHRELFF. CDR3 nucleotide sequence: TGTGCCAGCAGCGTAGACCAGCACCGGGAGCTGTTTTTT.

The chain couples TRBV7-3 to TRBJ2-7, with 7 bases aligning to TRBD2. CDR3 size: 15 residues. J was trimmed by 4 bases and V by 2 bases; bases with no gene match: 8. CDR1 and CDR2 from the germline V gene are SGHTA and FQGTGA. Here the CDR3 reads CASSLQGGSWYEQYF. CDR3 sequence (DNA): TGTGCCAGCAGCTTACAGGGCGGGAGTTGGTACGAGCAGTACTTC.

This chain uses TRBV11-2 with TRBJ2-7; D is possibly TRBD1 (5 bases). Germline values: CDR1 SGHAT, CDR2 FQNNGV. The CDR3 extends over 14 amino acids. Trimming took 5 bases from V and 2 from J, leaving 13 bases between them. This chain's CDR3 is CASSKTRGTYEQYF. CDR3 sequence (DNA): TGTGCCAGCAGCAAAACAAGGGGCACCTACGAGCAGTACTTC. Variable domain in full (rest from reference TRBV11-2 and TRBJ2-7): EAGVAQSPRYKIIEKRQSVAFWCNPISGHATLYWYQQILGQGPKLLIQFQNNGVVDDSQLPKDRFSAERLKGVDSTLKIQPAKLEDSAVYLCASSKTRGTYEQYFGPGTRLTVT.

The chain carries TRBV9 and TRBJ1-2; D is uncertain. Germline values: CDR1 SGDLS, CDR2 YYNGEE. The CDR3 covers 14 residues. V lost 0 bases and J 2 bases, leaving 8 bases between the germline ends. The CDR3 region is CASSVDTVNYGYTF. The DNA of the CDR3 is TGTGCCAGCAGCGTAGATACAGTAAACTATGGCTACACCTTC.

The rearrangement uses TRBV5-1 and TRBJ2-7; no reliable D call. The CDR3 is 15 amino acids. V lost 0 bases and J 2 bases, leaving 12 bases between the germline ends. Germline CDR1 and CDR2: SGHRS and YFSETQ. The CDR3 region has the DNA TGCGCCAGCAGCTTGGGGCAGGTAGGTGCCTACGAGCAGTACTTC. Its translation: CASSLGQVGAYEQYF. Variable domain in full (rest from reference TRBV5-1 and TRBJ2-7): KAGVTQTPRYLIKTRGQQVTLSCSPISGHRSVSWYQQTPGQGLQFLFEYFSETQRNKGNFPGRFSGRQFSNSRSEMNVSTLELGDSALYLCASSLGQVGAYEQYFGPGTRLTVT.

The CDR3, as DNA: TGTGCCAGCACTCCCTCCGGGACAGGGGGCTACGAGCAGTACTTC. This translates into CASTPSGTGGYEQYF. This sequence joins TRBV28 and TRBJ2-7, with TRBD1 matching over 11 bases. The CDR3 contains 15 residues. The germline V gene has CDR1 MDHEN and CDR2 SYDVKM. J was trimmed by 3 bases and V by 7 bases; bases with no gene match: 8.

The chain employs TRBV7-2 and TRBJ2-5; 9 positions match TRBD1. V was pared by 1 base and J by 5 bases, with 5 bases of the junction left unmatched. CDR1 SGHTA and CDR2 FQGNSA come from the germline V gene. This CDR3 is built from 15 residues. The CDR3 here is CASSLGTGAWETQYF. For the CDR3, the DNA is TGTGCCAGCAGCTTAGGGACAGGGGCCTGGGAGACCCAGTACTTC.

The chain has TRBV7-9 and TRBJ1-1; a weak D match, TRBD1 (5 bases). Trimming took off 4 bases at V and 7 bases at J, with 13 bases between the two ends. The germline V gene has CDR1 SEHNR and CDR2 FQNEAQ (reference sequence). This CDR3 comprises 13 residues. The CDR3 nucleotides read TGTGCCAGCAGCTCCGACCGACAGAGTGAAGCTTTCTTT. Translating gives CASSSDRQSEAFF.

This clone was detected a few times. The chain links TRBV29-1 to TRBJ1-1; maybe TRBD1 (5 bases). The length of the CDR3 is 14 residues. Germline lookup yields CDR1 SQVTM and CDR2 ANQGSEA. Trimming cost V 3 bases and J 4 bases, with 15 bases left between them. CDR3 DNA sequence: TGCAGCGTTGATTTAAGAGGGGAGGCCACTGAAGCTTTCTTT. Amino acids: CSVDLRGEATEAFF.

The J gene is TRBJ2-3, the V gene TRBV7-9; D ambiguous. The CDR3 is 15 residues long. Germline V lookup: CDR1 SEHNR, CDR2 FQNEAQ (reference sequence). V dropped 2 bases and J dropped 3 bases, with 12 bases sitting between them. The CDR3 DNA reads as TGTGCCAGCAGCTTAAGTCCCCTTGAGACAGATACGCAGTATTTT. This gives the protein CASSLSPLETDTQYF. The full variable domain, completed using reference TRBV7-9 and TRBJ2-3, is DTGVSQNPRHKITKRGQNVTFRCDPISEHNRLYWYRQTLGQGPEFLTYFQNEAQLEKSRLLSDRFSAERPKGSFSTLEIQRTEQGDSAMYLCASSLSPLETDTQYFGPGTRLTVL.

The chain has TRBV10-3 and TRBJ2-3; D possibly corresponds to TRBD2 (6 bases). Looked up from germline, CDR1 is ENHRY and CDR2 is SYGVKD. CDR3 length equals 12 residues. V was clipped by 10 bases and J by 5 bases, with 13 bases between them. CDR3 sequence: CASAGLGDTQYF. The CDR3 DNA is TGTGCCAGCGCGGGATTAGGAGATACGCAGTATTTT.

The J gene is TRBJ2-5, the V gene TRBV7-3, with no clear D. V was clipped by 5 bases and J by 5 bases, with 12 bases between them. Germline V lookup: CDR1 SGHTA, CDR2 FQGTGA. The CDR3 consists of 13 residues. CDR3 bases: TGTGCCAGCAGCCCGGACCCGCGGGAGACCCAGTACTTC. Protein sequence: CASSPDPRETQYF.